This T cell receptor beta chain comes out of a study of blood T cells in healthy people across ages. Across the study: About one barcoded beta molecule per two T cells came from capture by template switching. Findings of the study overall: Long-lived and aged donors differed, with more naive CD4+ cells and higher diversity in the long-lived.

Unmatched junction bases numbered 7, after V lost 5 bases and J lost 0 bases. The CDR3 runs to 17 residues. Germline-derived CDR1 and CDR2 are SGHAT and FQNNGV. The authors ran a second PCR of about 6 to 11 cycles using a sample-barcoded 5' primer and a J-beta primer mix. Every sample gave at least 2.5 million paired-end reads containing CDR3. MiXCR was run by TCRdb on the 5' RACE reads, yielding one entry per CDR3 protein. The sample holds around 790,000 distinct CDR3 sequences, around two fifths seen once. This clonotype has just a few counts. Its antigen is undetermined. The chain joins TRBV11-2 to TRBJ2-7, with 13 positions matching TRBD2. This sequence originates from a man aged 55 to 70 in good health. Sequenced input: blood. CDR3 amino acids: CASSVRWTSGSSYEQYF. In DNA, the CDR3 is TGTGCCAGCAGCGTTAGGTGGACTAGCGGGAGCTCCTACGAGCAGTACTTC.